One and the same sample provided the 32 T cell receptor beta chains below, sequenced in a study of post-analysis software for immune sequencing data (dated by TCRdb to between 2014 and 2017). Overall study results and their limits: Patients showed significantly higher frequencies than controls for a handful of TRBV segments, among them TRBV5-6, TRBV5-1 and TRBV20-1.

Library creation used PCR. Sequenced using an Illumina HiSeq 2500. To reduce PCR and sequencing biases, unique molecular identifiers were incorporated into the TCR beta cDNA libraries. The public reads were reprocessed in TCRdb via fastp at Q25 and MiXCR, keeping in-frame beta chains. Under each unique CDR3 protein, matching rows form one entry showing the most common genes and DNA. In all, the sample holds approximately 660,000 distinct CDR3 sequences, and 55% to 60% of those were seen once. The biggest ten clones account for approximately 11% of the sample. These receptors' antigens are unknown. The source material was blood. The receptors stem from a girl aged 2 to 9 with multiple sclerosis.

This sequence joins TRBV20-1 and TRBJ1-1, with D perhaps matching TRBD1 (5 bases). V was trimmed by 0 bases and J by 0 bases, leaving 14 bases between them. Germline V gene lookup returns CDR1 DFQATT and CDR2 SNEGSKA (reference sequence). The CDR3 is made up of 16 amino acids. CDR3 residues: CSARDQTGGMNTEAFF. CDR3 DNA: TGCAGTGCTAGAGATCAGACCGGGGGGATGAACACTGAAGCTTTCTTT.

For the CDR3, the DNA is TGCGCCAGCAGCTATTCGACTAGCGGGAGTTCAGATACGCAGTATTTT. Its protein is CASSYSTSGSSDTQYF. V usage is TRBV5-1 and J usage is TRBJ2-3; 12 nucleotides line up with TRBD2. The CDR3 length is 16 residues. Losses at the gene ends were 3 bases for V and 4 bases for J; bases not matched to a gene: 6. The germline V gene encodes CDR1 SGHRS and CDR2 YFSETQ. Full variable domain (missing parts from reference TRBV5-1 and TRBJ2-3): KAGVTQTPRYLIKTRGQQVTLSCSPISGHRSVSWYQQTPGQGLQFLFEYFSETQRNKGNFPGRFSGRQFSNSRSEMNVSTLELGDSALYLCASSYSTSGSSDTQYFGPGTRLTVL.

CDR3 residues: CSVEALAGGPENEQFF. CDR3 bases: TGCAGCGTTGAGGCTTTAGCGGGAGGGCCGGAGAATGAGCAGTTCTTC. This sequence joins TRBV29-1 and TRBJ2-1; 11 nucleotides align to TRBD2. The CDR3 loop spans 16 amino acids. Germline V CDR1 and CDR2: SQVTM, ANQGSEA. With V trimmed by 3 bases and J by 7 bases, 11 bases remained unmatched.

This chain connects TRBV6-5 to TRBJ1-1; D possibly corresponds to TRBD1 (5 bases). Germline lookup yields CDR1 MNHEY and CDR2 SVGAGI. V was trimmed by 0 bases and J by 7 bases, leaving 9 bases between them. This CDR3 has 13 residues. The CDR3 DNA reads TGTGCCAGCAGTTACTCCGGGGACGGTGAAGCTTTCTTT. This sequence encodes CASSYSGDGEAFF.

This clonotype was observed a single time. The rearrangement joins TRBV6-2 or TRBV6-3 to TRBJ2-1; D uncertain. The V end lost 6 bases, the J end lost 0 bases, and 15 bases lay between the germline ends. Germline values: CDR1 MNHEY, CDR2 SVGEGT. The CDR3 extends over 16 amino acids. CDR3 in DNA: TGTGCCAGCAGCAGAACCTCTGGCGGCTCCTACAATGAGCAGTTCTTC. Its translation is CASSRTSGGSYNEQFF.

The chain uses TRBV10-2 and TRBJ1-4; D may be TRBD1 (5 bases). Germline values: CDR1 WSHSY, CDR2 SAAADI. V lost 3 bases, J lost 5 bases, and 7 bases lay in between. The CDR3 is 13 amino acids. CDR3 sequence: CASSDRVNEKLFF. The CDR3, as DNA: TGCGCCAGCAGTGACAGGGTGAATGAAAAACTGTTTTTT.

This chain uses TRBV12-3 or TRBV12-4 with TRBJ2-7; TRBD1 matches 10 bases. The CDR3 consists of 18 residues. Trimming at V came to 6 bases and at J to 3 bases, leaving 17 bases not matched to a gene. In DNA form, the CDR3 reads TGTGCCAGCAGGACCCCGTTACGATACCGGGACAGGGGCTACGAGCAGTACTTC. Amino acids: CASRTPLRYRDRGYEQYF.

This clonotype showed up just a few times. The rearrangement links TRBV12-3 or TRBV12-4 to TRBJ2-7; 14 positions match TRBD2. With 6 bases clipped from V and 1 base from J, the junction kept 8 bases outside the gene matches. The CDR3 is made up of 17 amino acids. CDR3: CASSLRGLAGESYEQYF. CDR3 nucleotides: TGTGCCAGCAGCCTGAGGGGACTAGCGGGAGAGTCCTACGAGCAGTACTTC.

This rearrangement joins TRBV6-2 or TRBV6-3 to TRBJ2-5, with 7 nucleotides matching TRBD1. Unmatched junction bases numbered 9, after V lost 2 bases and J lost 3 bases. Germline assignment: CDR1 MNHEY and CDR2 SVGEGT. The CDR3 consists of 16 residues. Written as DNA, the CDR3 is TGTGCCAGCAGTTACATACTAACGACAGGGAAAGAGACCCAGTACTTC. Its protein is CASSYILTTGKETQYF.

On this clonotype: At one of its ends the junction is not consistent with the germline gene, which may arise from a read error. V is TRBV7-7 and J is TRBJ2-5; TRBD2 matches at 7 bases. The CDR3 has 14 residues. Germline CDR1 is SSHAT and CDR2 is FNYEAQ (reference sequence). The CDR3 DNA sequence: TGTGCTAGCAGCCTCCGGTTGGGAGGGGAGACCCAGTACTTC. Translating gives CASSLRLGGETQYF.

This chain connects TRBV12-3 or TRBV12-4 to TRBJ1-2; D is uncertain. V dropped 2 bases and J dropped 9 bases, with 13 bases sitting between them. The CDR3 has 13 residues. The CDR3: CASSLMRGGSYTF. CDR3 bases: TGTGCCAGCAGTTTAATGCGGGGTGGTAGCTACACCTTC.

The chain couples TRBV10-2 to TRBJ1-6; D not certain. The germline gives CDR1 WSHSY, CDR2 SAAADI. The CDR3 contains 16 residues. The V end lost 2 bases, the J end lost 7 bases, and 15 bases lay between the germline ends. The CDR3 sequence is CASSESGLQPNSPLHF. The CDR3 DNA sequence: TGCGCCAGCAGTGAGAGTGGCTTACAGCCAAATTCACCCCTCCACTTT.

V is TRBV10-3 and J is TRBJ2-1; the match to TRBD2 covers 12 bases. The CDR3 spans 17 residues. With 8 bases clipped from V and 8 bases from J, the junction kept 16 bases outside the gene matches. Germline V gives CDR1 ENHRY, CDR2 SYGVKD. In nucleotides, the CDR3 is TGTGCCATCCAACTAGCGGGAGGACCGGCGTATCGGGATGAGCAGTTCTTC. The encoded protein is CAIQLAGGPAYRDEQFF.

The chain couples TRBV4-1 to TRBJ1-2, with D perhaps TRBD1 (5 bases). The CDR3 is 13 residues long. Trimming removed 4 bases at V and 8 bases at J, with 14 bases between. Germline-derived CDR1 and CDR2 are MGHRA and YSYEKL. Here the CDR3 DNA reads TGCGCCAGCAGCCCCGCGGGGCAACTGGGCTACACCTTC. This codes for CASSPAGQLGYTF.

This clonotype was counted between two and nine times. This chain links TRBV7-9 with TRBJ1-5; D unresolved. This CDR3 contains 15 residues. The V end lost 1 base, the J end lost 3 bases, and 10 bases lay between the germline ends. Germline lookup yields CDR1 SEHNR and CDR2 FQNEAQ (reference sequence). The CDR3 here is CASSLDGGNNQPQHF. DNA for the CDR3: TGTGCCAGCAGCTTAGACGGCGGGAACAATCAGCCCCAGCATTTT. The full variable domain, in which reference TRBV7-9 and TRBJ1-5 provide the parts outside the CDR3, is DTGVSQNPRHKITKRGQNVTFRCDPISEHNRLYWYRQTLGQGPEFLTYFQNEAQLEKSRLLSDRFSAERPKGSFSTLEIQRTEQGDSAMYLCASSLDGGNNQPQHFGDGTRLSIL.

The chain links TRBV9 to TRBJ2-7; a weak D match, TRBD1 (5 bases). CDR1 is SGDLS, CDR2 YYNGEE, per germline. The CDR3 consists of 13 residues. The V end lost 5 bases, the J end lost 7 bases, and 16 bases lay between the germline ends. The CDR3 sequence is CASRPGQAREQYF. The CDR3 DNA reads as TGTGCCAGCAGACCAGGACAAGCCAGGGAGCAGTACTTC.

The CDR3 sequence: CASSQELLGRGGYNEQFF. CDR3 DNA: TGTGCCAGCAGCCAAGAGTTATTGGGCCGAGGGGGGTACAATGAGCAGTTCTTC. The V and J genes are TRBV14 and TRBJ2-1; the D call may be TRBD1 or TRBD2 (6 bases each). V was trimmed by 0 bases and J by 4 bases, leaving 19 bases between them. Germline loops: CDR1 SGHDN, CDR2 FVKESK. The length of the CDR3 is 18 residues.

This chain joins TRBV6-1 and TRBJ2-4, with 7 positions matching TRBD2. V was clipped by 0 bases and J by 9 bases; unmatched bases: 5. Germline lookup yields CDR1 MNHNS and CDR2 SASEGT. This CDR3 contains 14 residues. CDR3 DNA: TGTGCCAGCAGTGAAGCGCTTGGCGGGAGCATTCAGTACTTC. This encodes CASSEALGGSIQYF.

The chain links TRBV6-6 to TRBJ1-2, with 8 nucleotides matching TRBD1. Germline CDR1 MNHNY, CDR2 SVGAGI (reference sequence). With 5 bases clipped from V and 0 bases from J, the junction kept 5 bases outside the gene matches. The CDR3 extends over 15 amino acids. The CDR3 region has the DNA TGTGCCAGCAGTCTTAGGACAGGGCCTAACTATGGCTACACCTTC. It specifies CASSLRTGPNYGYTF.

The chain has TRBV10-3 and TRBJ2-3; 7 nucleotides align to TRBD2. The V gene end was trimmed by 5 bases and the J gene end by 4 bases; junction bases not matched to a gene: 9. This CDR3 region has 15 residues. Germline lookup yields CDR1 ENHRY and CDR2 SYGVKD. The CDR3 protein is CAISFQAGRPDTQYF. In DNA form, the CDR3 reads TGTGCCATCAGTTTCCAAGCGGGAAGGCCAGATACGCAGTATTTT.

The V call is TRBV6-6, the J call TRBJ2-7; D could derive from TRBD1 or TRBD2 (5 bases each). This CDR3 comprises 16 residues. V was trimmed by 4 bases and J by 2 bases, leaving 18 bases between them. CDR1 MNHNY and CDR2 SVGAGI come from the germline V gene (reference sequence). CDR3 protein: CASSWDDGATPYEQYF. CDR3 coding DNA: TGTGCCAGCAGTTGGGATGACGGGGCGACTCCCTACGAGCAGTACTTC.

This chain connects TRBV20-1 to TRBJ1-1; TRBD1 matches at 9 bases. The CDR3 loop spans 13 amino acids. V trimming: 3 bases; J trimming: 4 bases; junction bases outside the gene matches: 3. CDR1 and CDR2 (germline): DFQATT, SNEGSKA (reference sequence). CDR3 protein: CSASETGGTEAFF. CDR3 sequence (DNA): TGCAGTGCTAGTGAGACAGGGGGCACTGAAGCTTTCTTT.

The V and J genes are TRBV20-1 and TRBJ2-7, with D perhaps matching TRBD2 (5 bases). The V and J ends lost 5 bases and 3 bases respectively, with 14 bases between them. Germline CDR1 is DFQATT and CDR2 is SNEGSKA (reference sequence). The CDR3 totals 13 residues. The CDR3 protein is CSAAPSWVYEQYF. CDR3 coding DNA: TGCAGTGCTGCCCCTAGCTGGGTCTACGAGCAGTACTTC.

This chain links TRBV2 with TRBJ2-3, with a weak D call TRBD1 (6 bases). The germline CDR1 and CDR2 sequences are SNHLY and FYNNEI. The V end lost 5 bases, the J end lost 0 bases, and 9 bases lay between the germline ends. The CDR3 spans 14 residues. The CDR3 region is CASSIQGSTDTQYF. In DNA form, the CDR3 reads TGTGCCAGCAGTATACAGGGTAGCACAGATACGCAGTATTTT.

The chain combines TRBV10-2 with TRBJ1-5; 7 nucleotides align to TRBD1. The germline CDR1 and CDR2 sequences are WSHSY and SAAADI. This CDR3 contains 14 residues. V lost 2 bases, J lost 10 bases, and 8 bases stayed unmatched. CDR3 in amino acids: CASSEDDRVEPQHF. CDR3 DNA: TGCGCCAGCAGTGAGGACGACAGGGTCGAACCCCAGCATTTT.

The chain joins TRBV5-1 to TRBJ2-3; 9 bases are a match to TRBD1. V lost 5 bases, J lost 0 bases, and 4 bases stayed unmatched. Germline values: CDR1 SGHRS, CDR2 YFSETQ. The CDR3 has 15 amino acids. CDR3 region: CASSTDRGSTDTQYF. The DNA of the CDR3 is TGCGCCAGCAGTACGGACAGGGGTAGCACAGATACGCAGTATTTT.

The V gene is TRBV10-1, the J gene TRBJ2-7; a weak D match, TRBD2 (6 bases). Per germline, CDR1 WNHNN and CDR2 SYGVQD (reference sequence). The CDR3 extends over 12 amino acids. V was pared by 11 bases and J by 2 bases, with 13 bases between. The CDR3 bases are TGCGCCGCGGGGCAGACGACCTACGAGCAGTACTTC. This translates into CAAGQTTYEQYF.

The V call is TRBV5-4, the J call TRBJ2-3; TRBD2 agrees at 10 bases. Trimming took 0 bases from V and 4 from J; bases not matched to a gene: 11. From germline, CDR1 is SGHNT and CDR2 YYREEE (reference sequence). The length of the CDR3 is 18 residues. The CDR3 is CASSLGSGVAGGPDTQYF. The CDR3 DNA reads TGTGCCAGCAGCTTGGGAAGCGGGGTAGCGGGAGGTCCAGATACGCAGTATTTT.

The genes are TRBV27 and TRBJ2-5; 7 nucleotides line up with TRBD1. This CDR3 is built from 14 residues. Unmatched junction bases numbered 12, after V lost 7 bases and J lost 7 bases. Germline lookup yields CDR1 MNHEY and CDR2 SMNVEV (reference sequence). This chain's CDR3 is CASTKKGAHRTQYF. DNA for the CDR3: TGTGCCAGCACGAAGAAGGGGGCCCATAGGACCCAGTACTTC.

This clonotype was counted a few times. The rearrangement joins TRBV6-2 or TRBV6-3 to TRBJ1-6; D remains unclear. V lost 4 bases and J 0 bases, leaving 10 bases between the germline ends. Looked up from germline, CDR1 is MNHEY and CDR2 is SVGEGT. CDR3 length: 16 amino acids. CDR3 DNA sequence: TGTGCCAGCAGTTCCTTTCGGAGCTCCTATAATTCACCCCTCCACTTT. Protein sequence: CASSSFRSSYNSPLHF.

The chain combines TRBV29-1 with TRBJ2-2; a weak D match, TRBD2 (5 bases). CDR3 length: 15 amino acids. The germline V gene encodes CDR1 SQVTM and CDR2 ANQGSEA. V lost 6 bases and J 4 bases, leaving 18 bases between the germline ends. CDR3 in amino acids: CSVGLEVWGTGELFF. The CDR3 DNA reads TGCAGCGTGGGCTTGGAGGTTTGGGGCACCGGGGAGCTGTTTTTT.

This chain links TRBV7-9 with TRBJ1-1; D is uncertain. Between the trimmed V and J ends, which lost 5 bases and 12 bases, there was a span of 13 bases. The CDR3 loop spans 11 amino acids. CDR1 is SEHNR and CDR2 is FQNEAQ in the germline V gene (reference sequence). Here the CDR3 DNA reads TGTGCCAGCAGCCAAACAACAAGTCCTTTCTTT. Translation gives CASSQTTSPFF.